This T cell receptor (beta chain) was retrieved from a study of T cells after yellow fever vaccination. Study background: SMART-Seq v4 Ultra Low Input served to prepare low-cell-number fractions.

UMIs and a universal primer site were added when TCR cDNA was made by 5'RACE template switching. TCRdb called the 5' RACE reads again in MiXCR, with one record for every CDR3 protein. This sample has roughly 350,000 distinct CDR3 sequences, with 4.1% found just once. This clonotype was picked up many times. Trimming cost V 5 bases and J 5 bases, with 12 bases left between them. Germline V gene sequence: CDR1 SQVTM, CDR2 ANQGSEA. The CDR3 sequence is 12 residues long. The material sequenced was PBMCs, taken 5 days after the yellow fever booster vaccination. The genes are TRBV29-1 and TRBJ2-5, with D perhaps TRBD1 (6 bases). This TCR came from a man younger than 30 who received the YFV17D yellow fever vaccine. CDR3 in amino acids: CSVTQGRETQYF. The DNA of the CDR3 is TGCAGCGTTACACAGGGTCGGGAGACCCAGTACTTC.